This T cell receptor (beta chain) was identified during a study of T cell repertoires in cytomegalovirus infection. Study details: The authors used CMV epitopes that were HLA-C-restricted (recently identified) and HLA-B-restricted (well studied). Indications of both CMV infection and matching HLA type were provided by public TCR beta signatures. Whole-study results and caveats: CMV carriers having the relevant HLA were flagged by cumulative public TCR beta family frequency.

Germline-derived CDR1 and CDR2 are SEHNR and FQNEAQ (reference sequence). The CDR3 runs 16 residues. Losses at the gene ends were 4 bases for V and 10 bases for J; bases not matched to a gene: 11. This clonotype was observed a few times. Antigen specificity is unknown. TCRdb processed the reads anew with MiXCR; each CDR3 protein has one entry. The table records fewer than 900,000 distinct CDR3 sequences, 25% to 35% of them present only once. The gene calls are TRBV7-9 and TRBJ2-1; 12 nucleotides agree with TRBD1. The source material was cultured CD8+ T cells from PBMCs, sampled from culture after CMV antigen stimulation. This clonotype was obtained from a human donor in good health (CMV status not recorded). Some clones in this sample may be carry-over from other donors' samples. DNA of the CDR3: TGTGCCAGCAGCTCAAACCGGGACAGGGGGCGTCGGGAGCAGTTCTTC. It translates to CASSSNRDRGRREQFF.